The rows below give T cell receptor beta chains drawn from one sample of a study of CD8+ T cells in alopecia areata. Using immunoSEQ multiplex PCR, the repertoire was profiled, and TCRdb retains in-frame clones only, with some absent. Among 150,000 to 180,000 clones listed, about 50% were seen once. Sample: CD8+ T cells sorted from blood, taken at week 0. The receptors shown here come from a human donor with alopecia areata. Each CDR3 is given with its conserved first and last residue. A D gene is named only where the DNA matches it firmly. Size tells how often a clone was seen (once, few, many) or the class of an expanded clone, and some rows leave it out.

j_call,d_call,v_call,clone_size,cdr3_aa,cdr3_nt
TRBJ2-5,NA,TRBV27,NA,CASSPRSNGQETQYF,TGTGCCAGCAGTCCTCGATCTAACGGCCAAGAGACCCAGTACTTC
TRBJ1-2,NA,TRBV30,once,CAWYPTTNYGYTF,TGTGCCTGGTACCCGACGACCAACTATGGCTACACCTTC
TRBJ1-2,NA,TRBV18,NA,CASSPRDSGSNYGYTF,TGTGCCAGCTCACCTAGGGATTCCGGTTCAAACTATGGCTACACCTTC
TRBJ2-2,NA,TRBV13,few,CASSQTGTGELFF,TGTGCCAGCAGCCAAACAGGGACCGGGGAGCTGTTTTTT
TRBJ1-1,NA,TRBV7-9,NA,CASSHKPGQAFF,TGTGCCAGCAGCCATAAACCTGGGCAAGCTTTCTTT
TRBJ1-1,TRBD1,TRBV5-4,NA,CASSLDGTGREAFF,TGTGCCAGCAGCTTGGACGGGACAGGACGTGAAGCTTTCTTT
TRBJ1-4,TRBD1,TRBV30,NA,CAWSHGGTEFEKLFF,TGTGCCTGGAGTCACGGGGGGACAGAGTTTGAAAAACTGTTTTTT
TRBJ2-1,TRBD2,TRBV29-1,few,CSALPGLAGLNEQFF,TGCAGCGCCCTCCCGGGACTAGCGGGTCTCAATGAGCAGTTCTTC
TRBJ1-1,NA,TRBV29-1,NA,CSVDHPSGGDTEAFF,TGCAGCGTTGACCATCCCTCGGGGGGGGACACTGAAGCTTTCTTT
TRBJ1-1,NA,TRBV4-1,NA,CASSQDGNTEAFF,TGCGCCAGCAGCCAAGACGGGAACACTGAAGCTTTCTTT
TRBJ2-1,TRBD1,TRBV4-1,NA,CASSQIGQGDDEQFF,TGCGCCAGCAGCCAAATCGGACAGGGGGACGATGAGCAGTTCTTC
TRBJ2-1,TRBD2,TRBV2,NA,CATYTGTSGEYNEQFF,TGTGCCACCTACACGGGTACTAGCGGGGAGTACAATGAGCAGTTCTTC
TRBJ2-2,TRBD1,TRBV27,NA,CASSLSNGRGRGTGELFF,TGTGCCAGCAGTTTATCTAACGGCAGGGGGCGCGGGACCGGGGAGCTGTTTTTT
TRBJ2-7,NA,TRBV14,few,CASSHRVAYEQYF,TGTGCCAGCAGCCACCGGGTCGCCTACGAGCAGTACTTC
TRBJ2-7,TRBD2,TRBV15,many,CATSTKAGATYEQYF,TGTGCCACCAGCACAAAAGCGGGGGCCACCTACGAGCAGTACTTC
TRBJ2-7,NA,TRBV29-1,few,CSVEDTAYEQYF,TGCAGCGTTGAAGATACCGCGTACGAGCAGTACTTC
TRBJ2-2,NA,TRBV7-2,NA,CASSLKTGELFF,TGTGCCAGCAGCTTGAAGACCGGGGAGCTGTTTTTT